This T cell receptor (beta chain) was identified in a study of regulatory T cells in long-lasting Graves disease (dated by TCRdb to the early 2020s). About the study as a whole: Antithyroid drugs had been taken for less than 3 months by newly diagnosed Graves' disease patients. Patients with persistent Graves' disease were compared with patients with newly diagnosed Graves' disease using TCR sequencing and RNA sequencing of peripheral blood. The study was registered as a clinical trial and conducted in China. A total of about 33 samples underwent TCR sequencing, from roughly 13 patients with persistent Graves' disease and about 20 patients with newly diagnosed Graves' disease. Summary of the overall study and its limitations: Only the TCR beta chain was sequenced and analyzed. Compared with newly diagnosed patients, persistent Graves' disease patients had lower TCR Shannon entropy and fewer highly expanded clones, which suggests clonal expansion. Persistent patients shared more public clonotypes among themselves (2,741) than newly diagnosed patients did (nearly 1,000). Persistent disease showed preferential use of TRBV28, TRBJ1-2 and TRBJ2-5, whereas newly diagnosed disease favored TRBV20-1 and TRBJ2-1. The authors noted that the small sample size was a limitation that may lower accuracy. The study examined only peripheral blood because the primary lesion, thyroid tissue, could not be accessed.

Library creation used multiplex PCR. TCRdb names Illumina HiSeq 4000 as the instrument used. TCR beta libraries were built with iRepertoire HTBI primers and Arm-PCR amplification of CDR3 regions. Gel purification was performed on PCR products prior to sequencing. From the authors' description of their analysis: Across samples, around 58 TRBV and around 15 TRBJ segments were identified and used for gene usage analysis of CDR3 amino acid clonotypes. Filtered high-quality paired reads were merged into contigs using COPE and FqMerger. BLAST was used to align contigs to IMGT TRBV, TRBD and TRBJ reference genes, with CDR3 defined following IMGT. Any clonotype with a frequency above 0.1% was classified as a highly expanded clone. Repertoire diversity was measured by Shannon entropy, and V-J evenness by the Gini coefficient. Clonotypes shared by more than one individual were considered public. TCRdb's own reprocessing of the public reads used fastp at Q25 and MiXCR and kept productive beta chains. One record per CDR3 amino acid sequence lists the most common genes and DNA. TCRdb, not the original authors, processed these V and J calls. The sample table lists about 620,000 distinct CDR3 sequences, 15% to 20% of them with a count of one. The ten largest clonotypes hold 15% to 20% of the sample.

This clonotype was picked up a small number of times. The specificity of this receptor is unknown. No much larger clonotype is one base removed from it; base qualities were not supplied. What the time point label conveys for this sample: newly diagnosed GD, antithyroid drugs for less than 3 months. For both TCR sequencing and RNA sequencing, RNA was extracted from PBMCs in TRIzol. The diagnosis of Graves' disease was made according to American Thyroid Association guidelines. Recruitment of patients was carried out at an endocrinology department in Xi'an, China. Each patient gave 9 to 10 milliliters of peripheral blood, collected in an EDTA anticoagulant tube. PBMCs were isolated by Ficoll Paque Plus density gradient separation without further T cell sorting. An Agilent 2100 Bioanalyzer and agarose gel were used to check RNA quality, while a NanoDrop 2000 measured RNA concentration. V is pared back by 1 base and J by 6 bases, with 13 bases lying between the germline termini. Reading from cysteine to phenylalanine, the CDR3 counts 14 amino acids. The read is trimmed to its CDR3 DNA, 42 bases read in frame from base 1. CDR1 and CDR2 (SGDLS, YYNGEE) derive from the germline V gene.

This same sample was also part of a study on T cells in Graves' hyperthyroidism and ophthalmopathy. The second investigation adds: Stable Graves' hyperthyroidism was defined as the absence of progression to ophthalmopathy over 18 months of follow-up. Hyperthyroidism patients were newly diagnosed, had a disease duration of under 2 months, and were aged 18 to 65 years. Exclusion was applied to patients with uncontrolled infections, other autoimmune diseases, pregnancy or lactation. Clinical symptoms, serum thyroxine and TRAb, thyroid ultrasound, and orbital computed tomography formed the basis for the diagnoses. The TCR CDR3 was subjected to a first round of RT-PCR using the HTBI primer set and the Qiagen OneStep RT-PCR kit. Most expanded thyroid clonotypes (frequency above 0.001) were also detected in blood, a finding suggesting that blood repertoires may reflect thyroid immune responses. Ophthalmopathy was separated from stable hyperthyroidism by a 13 V-J signature model, with 87.88% sensitivity and about 81% specificity obtained in cross-validation and 80%/75% obtained in testing. During validation, the model predicted progression to ophthalmopathy a median of around 6 months ahead of onset, with just under 71% sensitivity and less than 85% specificity. To identify TCR V-J signatures that set the groups apart, the researchers used a discovery cohort of about a hundred patients, made up of 40 to 45 with Graves' ophthalmopathy and around 58 with stable Graves' hyperthyroidism. Whether ophthalmopathy could be predicted prospectively was tested in an independent validation cohort made up of under 20 hyperthyroidism patients plus 17 patients who later progressed to ophthalmopathy. For training and testing, the 95 to 100 patients in the discovery cohort were randomly divided in a 7:3 ratio. The study also compared thyroid tissue and blood T-cell repertoires from a handful of Graves' hyperthyroidism patients. Following sampling, methimazole starting at 30 mg daily was given to hyperthyroidism patients, and high-dose intravenous methylprednisolone was given to ophthalmopathy patients. Libraries were constructed in a second round of multiplex PCR, after which size selection and purification were carried out. Paired-end sequencing of the libraries was performed with 100 bp reads on an Illumina HiSeq2000. Raw data were processed with SOAPnuke, discarding reads with adapters, uncalled bases, mean Phred below 15, or no exact constant-primer or identifier match. COPE v1.2.5 was used to merge the high-quality paired reads, and each unique nucleotide sequence was defined as a clonotype. Clonotypes were aligned to IMGT TRBV, TRBD and TRBJ reference segments using MiTCR v1.1. Only V-J combinations with frequency above 0.0001, covering 99% to 99.2% of repertoires, were analysed. A TCS score was defined as the ratio of F50 (clonal expansion) to E x V (chaos), with BLOSUM62-based TCRdist applied between CDR3 peptides within each V-J. Welch's t-statistics and random forest reduced 500 to 550 V-J features to fewer than 15, which were used in a naive Bayes classifier (R e1071). No statistical method was used to set the sample size in advance, and investigators knew the group allocation. According to the paper, TCR Vbeta CDR3 sequencing was carried out on 135 peripheral blood samples, which came from 40 to 45 ophthalmopathy, 70 to 80 hyperthyroidism and approximately 17 progressor patients.

The source of this sequence is a woman aged 25-40 years with Graves disease. Donor details come from another sample of the same person, matched by shared clones. Source: peripheral blood mononuclear cells (PBMCs), taken at new diagnosis, from a patient treated with antithyroid drugs. Recombination linked TRBV9 to TRBJ1-2, with an unclear D gene assignment. Here the CDR3 is given as CASSVPGRGDGYTF. Read as DNA, the sequence is TGTGCCAGCAGCGTACCTGGACGGGGTGATGGCTACACCTTC.